Listed here are 13 T cell receptor beta chains from one sample, sequenced in a study of T-cell reconstitution after alpha-beta-depleted transplantation in children. Using unique molecular identifiers, the investigators prepared the TCRbeta library. One entry per CDR3 protein, called by TCRdb with MiXCR from the PCR reads. This sample has around 960,000 distinct CDR3 sequences, with about 30% found just once. Here the sequenced sample was PBMCs, mostly from graft donor cells, taken 360 days after TCRalphabeta/CD19-depleted stem cell transplant. Source of these receptors: a boy in the first two years of life who had a stem cell transplant for SCID, so the T cells may come from the graft donor.

This rearrangement joins TRBV10-3 to TRBJ1-6; 9 bases fit TRBD1. The CDR3 sequence is 14 residues long. Germline trimming cut 4 bases from V and 10 bases from J; bases unmatched to any gene: 5. CDR1 is ENHRY, CDR2 SYGVKD, per germline. In DNA, the CDR3 is TGTGCCATCAGTGGGACAGGGGAAAGATCACCCCTCCACTTT. This translates into CAISGTGERSPLHF.

The chain links TRBV18 to TRBJ2-7; D perhaps matches TRBD1 (6 bases). CDR3 length: 13 residues. Looked up from germline, CDR1 is KGHSH and CDR2 is LQKENI. V was cut by 5 bases and J by 5 bases, with 13 bases left in between. CDR3 sequence (DNA): TGTGCCAGCTCAACGGACAGATCCGACGAGCAGTACTTC. Protein: CASSTDRSDEQYF.

The sample holds a few counts of this clonotype. The chain joins TRBV4-1 to TRBJ2-2; weak D call: TRBD1 (6 bases). V lost 1 base and J 1 base, leaving 16 bases between the germline ends. The CDR3 sequence is 18 residues long. Germline V CDR1 and CDR2: MGHRA, YSYEKL. The CDR3 DNA reads TGCGCCAGCAGCCAAGCTCTCAAGGGGGACATGAACACCGGGGAGCTGTTTTTT. Translation: CASSQALKGDMNTGELFF.

This rearrangement joins TRBV21-1 to TRBJ2-7; the table names TRBD1, a call not compared with the DNA. TRBV21-1 represents a pseudogene. CDR3 size: 13 residues. As DNA, the CDR3 is TGTGCCACCTACGGGACAGCTTCCTACGAGCAGTACGTC. Its protein product is CATYGTASYEQYV.

J is TRBJ2-1 and V is TRBV20-1; TRBD1 matches at 9 bases. The germline V gene encodes CDR1 DFQATT and CDR2 SNEGSKA (reference sequence). The CDR3 is 17 residues long. The junction had 11 bases not matched to a gene; V was cut back by 1 base and J by 4 bases. The CDR3, as DNA: TGCAGTGCTAGAGCCGGGGCCGGGACAGGGATATACAATGAGCAGTTCTTC. This translates into CSARAGAGTGIYNEQFF.

The chain joins TRBV15 to TRBJ2-1; no reliable D call. The CDR3 covers 14 residues. V was trimmed by 1 base and J by 7 bases, leaving 11 bases between them. Germline CDR1 and CDR2: LNHNV and YYDKDF (reference sequence). In DNA, the CDR3 is TGTGCCACCAGCAGAGCAGAGGAACAGAATGAGCAGTTCTTC. Its protein is CATSRAEEQNEQFF.

The chain is built from TRBV21-1 and TRBJ1-2. TRBV21-1 is labeled a pseudogene. This CDR3 is built from 13 residues. The CDR3, as DNA: TGTGCCAGCAGCAAAGAGGGAGGGGATGGCTACACCTTC. It is translated as CASSKEGGDGYTF.

This clonotype occurred a few times. The chain employs TRBV20-1 and TRBJ2-5; D gene uncertain. The CDR3 consists of 11 residues. Trimming took 6 bases from V and 5 from J, leaving 10 bases between them. Germline V gene sequence: CDR1 DFQATT, CDR2 SNEGSKA (reference sequence). Here the CDR3 reads CSAFRGETQYF. As DNA, the CDR3 is TGCAGTGCCTTTCGTGGGGAGACCCAGTACTTC.

This clonotype was seen a few times. The CDR3 loop reads CSATGPQNTEAFF. The CDR3 DNA follows: TGCAGTGCTACCGGGCCACAGAACACTGAAGCTTTCTTT. The V gene is TRBV20-1, the J gene TRBJ1-1, with D unresolved. The V and J ends lost 4 bases and 1 base respectively, with 10 bases between them. The CDR3 is 13 amino acids. Germline V gene data show CDR1 as DFQATT and CDR2 as SNEGSKA (reference sequence).

CDR3: CASSYGPQQETQYF. In nucleotides, the CDR3 is TGTGCCAGCAGTTATGGGCCACAACAAGAGACCCAGTACTTC. The chain recombines TRBV6-2 or TRBV6-3 with TRBJ2-5, with D hard to call. The germline V gene has CDR1 MNHEY and CDR2 SVGEGT. CDR3 length equals 14 residues. Trimming took off 3 bases at V and 2 bases at J, with 10 bases between the two ends.

J is TRBJ1-1 and V is TRBV27; no clear D gene. V was trimmed by 2 bases and J by 4 bases, leaving 11 bases between them. This CDR3 is 14 amino acids long. Germline CDR1 reads MNHEY; CDR2 reads SMNVEV (reference sequence). CDR3 protein: CASSLNRGRTEAFF. In nucleotides, the CDR3 is TGTGCCAGCAGTTTAAATCGAGGTCGCACTGAAGCTTTCTTT.

J is TRBJ2-1 and V is TRBV6-5, with TRBD1 matching 10 bases. The germline CDR1 and CDR2 sequences are MNHEY and SVGAGI. Trimming at V came to 3 bases and at J to 4 bases, leaving 6 bases not matched to a gene. The CDR3 runs 16 residues. In DNA, the CDR3 is TGTGCCAGCAGTTATGCCGGGACAGGGGTATACAATGAGCAGTTCTTC. Protein product: CASSYAGTGVYNEQFF.

This chain joins TRBV7-2 and TRBJ2-7, with 7 bases that match TRBD2. This CDR3 has 13 residues. CDR1 is SGHTA, CDR2 FQGNSA, per germline. V shed 5 bases, J shed 7 bases, and the junction held 8 bases outside the gene matches. The CDR3 nucleotides read TGTGCCAGCAGCCCATCCTGGGGACTAGAGCAGTACTTC. This gives the protein CASSPSWGLEQYF.